This T cell receptor beta chain was retrieved from a study of blood T cell repertoires in COVID-19 (dated by TCRdb to the early 2020s). With regard to the full study: Samples covering the acute and convalescent phases of COVID-19 were provided by collaborators in the United States, Italy and Spain. The prospective study material was composed of cDNA or gDNA derived from T cells, B-cell-depleted T cells, or PBMCs. Where available, HLA class I and class II types were taken from metadata supplied by the sample provider and were not determined by assay-based typing. Deeply sampled blood TCRbeta repertoires from subjects exposed to, actively infected with, or recovered from COVID-19 were included in the dataset. The samples were drawn from the first 160 participants of the ongoing ImmuneRACE study and from 1,254 subjects provided by 6 global collaborators. Sample metadata almost always included a de-identified subject ID, COVID-19 status, age in years and sex. The repertoires were released in a freely available public database intended as a resource for research on the immune response to SARS-CoV-2.

What the research found in general, with its limitations: Clinical and demographic metadata were provided uncurated, with the amount varying by source and participant.

Whole blood was collected in K2EDTA tubes by collaborating institutions according to the institutions' own protocols. For TCRbeta analysis, collaborator samples were shipped as frozen whole blood, as isolated PBMCs, or as DNA extracted from either sample type. From cysteine to phenylalanine, the CDR3 is 12 amino acids long. Just CDR3 DNA is preserved here, 36 bases in frame from base 1. CDR1 SGHTA and CDR2 FQGNSA are derived from the germline V gene. The germline ends are 5 bases apart after V is trimmed by 2 bases and J by 4 bases. For this clone: Its cognate antigen has yet to be identified. Base-call qualities are not available, and no considerably larger clone is one nucleotide away.

TCRbeta CDR3 regions were amplified from genomic DNA by means of the immunoSEQ Assay, a bias-controlled multiplex PCR. In the original analysis: Within the assay, amplification of reference gene primers was used to estimate how many nucleated cells each sample contained. To quantify the absolute abundance of each unique TCRbeta CDR3 rearrangement, sequence reads were collapsed and filtered. For each sample, productive Simpson clonality was calculated as the square root of Simpson's diversity index across productive rearrangements. Entries here come from immuneACCESS through TCRdb and include only in-frame sequences with V and J called. Some clones fail to appear in such tables; in the studies checked, an unresolved V gene covers under half of the shortfall, and the cause of the remainder is unknown. For V, J and clone size, that table is used; D and trimming come from the DNA. The table for this sample lists around 200,000 clones; roughly 84% of them were counted only once. Clones ranked in the top ten supply approximately 4.4% of the sample.

Sequencing was done on a sample of peripheral blood. The V gene is TRBV7-2 and the J gene is TRBJ1-2; the D gene is unclear. The sequence was obtained from a man in his forties or fifties with active or convalescent COVID-19. The nucleotides read TGTGCCAGCAGCTTAAACAGCTATGGCTACACCTTC. Its product reads: CASSLNSYGYTF.